This T cell receptor beta chain was captured in a study of CD8 T cells in Susac syndrome. This CDR3 spans 16 amino acids. Germline V gene data show CDR1 as SGHTA and CDR2 as FQGNSA. V gave up 5 bases and J gave up 3 bases, with 17 bases separating them. An amount of RNA that ranged from roughly 0.5 to 1 ug was reverse transcribed with random hexamers. Amplification of the TCR beta CDR3 was carried out by immunoSEQ multiplex PCR, which spanned a total of 54 Vbeta and 13 Jbeta segments. TCRdb ran MiXCR on the immunoSEQ multiplex PCR reads and lists one entry per CDR3 protein. Of roughly 120,000 distinct CDR3 sequences in the sample, around 94% were seen once. TCR beta sequencing covered blood CD8+ and CD4+ T cells. The multiple sclerosis control group was made up of treatment-naive patients with stable or active relapsing-remitting disease. Both CD4+ and CD8+ T cells were negatively isolated, and TEMRA cells underwent FACS enrichment.

The chain couples TRBV7-2 to TRBJ1-5; a possible D gene is TRBD1 (6 bases). This sequence was found in a human donor with multiple sclerosis. The sequencing input was CD4+ T cells from PBMCs. Here the CDR3 DNA reads TGTGCCAGCAGCCTTAACCGAGGGGGGAACAATCAGCCCCAGCATTTT. Its translation is CASSLNRGGNNQPQHF.